The subject of this entry is one T cell receptor (beta chain). The antigen remains unidentified. This entry belongs to a study of identical twins. Findings of the study overall: Twins showed weaker excess sharing in their beta out-of-frame sequences. Whereas memory repertoires showed no such difference, abundant cord blood beta clonotypes carried fewer insertions.

The germline gives CDR1 KGHSH, CDR2 LQKENI. This CDR3 spans 14 amino acids. The V segment lost 1 base and the J segment 7 bases; nucleotides outside the gene matches: 3. TCRdb re-derived calls from the 5' RACE reads in MiXCR, one entry per CDR3 protein. The table shows 500,000 to 650,000 distinct CDR3 sequences, with about 7% occurring only once. These data were also reused for a study on yellow fever vaccine responses in identical twins.

This chain connects TRBV18 to TRBJ2-1, with 8 bases fitting TRBD1. Sequencing input: PBMCs. The TCR was taken from a woman under 30 in good health. CDR3 bases: TGTGCCAGCTCACCACGTCAGGGGGCGAATGAGCAGTTCTTC. It codes for CASSPRQGANEQFF.